Presented here are 32 T cell receptor beta chains from one specimen sequenced in a study of blood T cell repertoires in COVID-19. Only in-frame clones appear in the TCRdb table, and some are missing; sequencing was by immunoSEQ multiplex PCR. The sample gives a few hundred thousand clones, 80% to 90% of which show up once; 5% to 7.5% is in the top ten. The sequencing sample was made of PBMCs or T cells enriched from blood (not recorded which). The source is a woman aged 45-60 years who had been exposed to COVID-19.

The gene calls are TRBV6-1 and TRBJ1-6; no firm D call. Germline V lookup: CDR1 MNHNS, CDR2 SASEGT. This CDR3 is built from 18 residues. The V gene lost 0 bases and the J gene lost 9 bases, with 21 bases spanning the gap. This CDR3 is CASSEAALGRAVGSPLHF. The CDR3 DNA reads TGTGCCAGCAGTGAAGCGGCCCTTGGGCGGGCGGTGGGTTCACCCCTCCACTTT.

This clone was seen once. The genes are TRBV5-4 and TRBJ2-1; no firm D call. Trimming removed 4 bases at V and 8 bases at J, with 13 bases between. Germline V gene data show CDR1 as SGHNT and CDR2 as YYREEE (reference sequence). The CDR3 is made up of 13 amino acids. The CDR3 sequence is CASSPWAKHEQFF. The CDR3 nucleotides are TGTGCCAGCAGCCCCTGGGCCAAACATGAGCAGTTCTTC.

In this sample, this clone turned up many times. Other DNA sequences in this specimen translate into the identical CDR3. CDR3 amino acids: CASSPRDSAYNEQFF. CDR3 coding DNA: TGTGCCAGCTCACCACGGGACTCCGCCTACAATGAGCAGTTCTTC. The gene calls are TRBV18 and TRBJ2-1, with TRBD2 as a possible D gene (6 bases). Trimming pared 1 base from V and 2 bases from J, leaving 9 bases between. Germline V gives CDR1 KGHSH, CDR2 LQKENI. CDR3 size: 15 residues.

This chain uses TRBV5-4 with TRBJ1-4; D is undetermined. Per germline, CDR1 SGHNT and CDR2 YYREEE (reference sequence). V was trimmed by 1 base and J by 7 bases, leaving 8 bases between them. CDR3 length: 13 residues. The CDR3 DNA sequence: TGTGCCAGCAGCTTGAGGCCGGGTGAAAAACTGTTTTTT. Its translation: CASSLRPGEKLFF.

The table lists this clone with a count of one. The rearrangement joins TRBV6-5 to TRBJ1-3; D unclear. The CDR3 has 14 residues. Germline V gives CDR1 MNHEY, CDR2 SVGAGI. Trimming removed 8 bases at V and 4 bases at J, with 15 bases between. For the CDR3, the DNA is TGTGCCAGCGGGTCGGGATCAGGAGGAAACACCATATATTTT. Its translation: CASGSGSGGNTIYF.

Regarding this clone: The sample holds other DNA sequences that translate to the same CDR3. V and J are TRBV19 and TRBJ2-5; the match to TRBD1 covers 8 bases. CDR1 and CDR2 (germline): LNHDA, SQIVND (reference sequence). The CDR3 totals 15 residues. V dropped 3 bases and J dropped 1; count of bases not matched to a gene: 4. The CDR3 region is CASSIPGQGQETQYF. The CDR3 DNA reads TGTGCCAGTAGTATCCCCGGACAGGGCCAAGAGACCCAGTACTTC. The full variable domain, in which reference TRBV19 and TRBJ2-5 provide the parts outside the CDR3, is DGGITQSPKYLFRKEGQNVTLSCEQNLNHDAMYWYRQDPGQGLRLIYYSQIVNDFQKGDIAEGYSVSREKKESFPLTVTSAQKNPTAFYLCASSIPGQGQETQYFGPGTRLLVL.

CDR3 sequence reads: CASSFRQGPLSTDTQYF. CDR3 coding DNA: TGTGCCAGCAGCTTCCGACAGGGCCCCCTGAGCACAGATACGCAGTATTTT. The gene calls are TRBV11-2 and TRBJ2-3; 7 nucleotides agree with TRBD1. The CDR3 covers 17 residues. V was pared by 3 bases and J by 0 bases, with 9 bases of the junction left unmatched. Germline CDR1 and CDR2: SGHAT and FQNNGV.

The CDR3 nucleotides read TGTGCCAGCACCCAAGTGAGCGCTACCTACAATGAGCAGTTCTTC. Residues: CASTQVSATYNEQFF. The chain carries TRBV21-1 and TRBJ2-1; the table gives TRBD2 as D, unverified against the DNA. TRBV21-1 is noted as a pseudogene. This CDR3 has 15 residues.

This chain connects TRBV29-1 to TRBJ1-2; D not certain. Trimming cost V 4 bases and J 6 bases, with 12 bases left between them. The germline gives CDR1 SQVTM, CDR2 ANQGSEA. The CDR3 runs to 12 residues. CDR3 in DNA: TGCAGCGTTGGACCGGGGAGCGATGGCTACACCTTC. It translates to CSVGPGSDGYTF.

V gene TRBV9 combines with J gene TRBJ2-2, with 11 bases that match TRBD2. The CDR3 loop spans 16 amino acids. The germline gives CDR1 SGDLS, CDR2 YYNGEE. V was clipped by 3 bases and J by 4 bases; unmatched bases: 5. In nucleotides, the CDR3 is TGTGCCAGCAGCGCTTCTAGCGGGAGGAGCACCGGGGAGCTGTTTTTT. Translation gives CASSASSGRSTGELFF.

This clone appeared many times. The chain links TRBV6-2 or TRBV6-3 to TRBJ1-6; D is possibly TRBD1 (6 bases). V was cut by 4 bases and J by 10 bases, with 17 bases left in between. The length of the CDR3 is 15 residues. Looked up from germline, CDR1 is MNHEY and CDR2 is SVGEGT. The CDR3 DNA follows: TGTGCCAGCAGTTCCCAGGGGCGATTTGGATCACCCCTCCACTTT. This sequence encodes CASSSQGRFGSPLHF.

A few counts support this clone. J is TRBJ2-7 and V is TRBV19; D may be TRBD2 (5 bases). CDR3 length: 18 amino acids. V was shortened by 3 bases and J by 0 bases, with 21 bases between the two germline ends. CDR1 is LNHDA and CDR2 is SQIVND in the germline V gene (reference sequence). The CDR3 bases are TGTGCCAGTAGTATGGAGAACGGGGTCGGTCCTGTCTCCTACGAGCAGTACTTC. This translates into CASSMENGVGPVSYEQYF.

The count of this clone is one. The chain carries TRBV4-2 and TRBJ1-2; possibly TRBD1 for D (5 bases). CDR3 length: 14 residues. Germline assignment: CDR1 LGHNA and CDR2 YNFKEQ. V shed 4 bases and J shed 0 bases, with 9 bases lying between them. The CDR3 loop is CASSPGGSNYGYTF. The DNA for the CDR3 is TGTGCCAGCAGCCCCGGGGGGTCTAACTATGGCTACACCTTC.

V is TRBV12-3 or TRBV12-4 and J is TRBJ1-3; D is perhaps TRBD1 (5 bases). Trimming removed 6 bases at V and 2 bases at J, with 8 bases between. CDR3 length: 13 residues. CDR3 DNA: TGTGCCAGCAGAAGGGGAACTGGAAACACCATATATTTT. It encodes CASRRGTGNTIYF.

This sequence joins TRBV7-2 and TRBJ1-2; maybe TRBD1 (6 bases). The CDR3 spans 16 residues. Germline loops: CDR1 SGHTA, CDR2 FQGNSA. The V end lost 2 bases, the J end lost 8 bases, and 21 bases lay between the germline ends. CDR3 sequence reads: CASSLRGGGPSDGYTF. The CDR3 region has the DNA TGTGCCAGCAGCTTAAGGGGGGGCGGACCCTCTGACGGCTACACCTTC.

This clone has just a few counts. This chain uses TRBV18 with TRBJ2-7; TRBD1 matches at 10 bases. The CDR3 length is 14 residues. Germline-derived CDR1 and CDR2 are KGHSH and LQKENI. The J segment lost 6 bases and the V segment lost 2 bases, leaving 4 bases of the junction unmatched. CDR3 sequence: CASSPVGQGREQYF. The CDR3 nucleotides are TGTGCCAGCTCACCAGTGGGACAGGGGCGCGAGCAGTACTTC. Full variable domain (outside the CDR3, taken from reference TRBV18 and TRBJ2-7): NAGVMQNPRHLVRRRGQEARLRCSPMKGHSHVYWYRQLPEEGLKFMVYLQKENIIDESGMPKERFSAEFPKEGPSILRIQQVVRGDSAAYFCASSPVGQGREQYFGPGTRLTVT.

CDR3 bases: TGTGCCAGCAGCTTGAATGGACAGACTAATGAAAAACTGTTTTTT. It translates to CASSLNGQTNEKLFF. The chain has TRBV7-9 and TRBJ1-4, with TRBD1 as a possible D gene (6 bases). CDR1 is SEHNR and CDR2 is FQNEAQ in the germline V gene (reference sequence). The V end was cut by 3 bases, the J end by 2 bases, with 10 bases between. This CDR3 has 15 amino acids.

The chain combines TRBV29-1 with TRBJ2-5, with 12 bases matching TRBD2. Trimming took 1 base from V and 5 from J; bases not matched to a gene: 8. The CDR3 is 16 amino acids. Germline CDR1 SQVTM, CDR2 ANQGSEA. The CDR3 DNA reads TGCAGCGTTGAAGCTCTACTAGCGGGGGGCCGGGAGACCCAGTACTTC. As protein: CSVEALLAGGRETQYF.

V and J are TRBV7-3 and TRBJ2-1, with 7 bases identical to TRBD1. With V trimmed by 5 bases and J by 8 bases, 6 bases remained unmatched. This CDR3 is built from 13 residues. Germline V CDR1 and CDR2: SGHTA, FQGTGA. CDR3 sequence reads: CASSGNRGYEQFF. CDR3 coding DNA: TGTGCCAGCAGCGGAAACAGGGGCTATGAGCAGTTCTTC.

V usage is TRBV2 and J usage is TRBJ1-1; tentative D call: TRBD1 (6 bases). Germline V lookup: CDR1 SNHLY, CDR2 FYNNEI. This CDR3 has 15 residues. Trimming left V 4 bases short and J 2 bases short, with 14 bases between. The DNA for the CDR3 is TGTGCCAGCAGTGGGGCGCAGGGGCTCAACACTGAAGCTTTCTTT. Translated: CASSGAQGLNTEAFF.

The chain has TRBV5-1 and TRBJ1-3; D is ambiguous. The CDR3 loop spans 16 amino acids. Germline-derived CDR1 and CDR2 are SGHRS and YFSETQ. Trimming removed 0 bases from V and 0 bases from J, with 10 bases in between. CDR3 nucleotides: TGCGCCAGCAGCTTGGAAACCTTCAGCTCTGGAAACACCATATATTTT. This sequence encodes CASSLETFSSGNTIYF.

The chain combines TRBV3-1 (or the pseudogene TRBV3-2) with TRBJ2-3, with D possibly being TRBD2 (6 bases). Between the trimmed V and J ends, which lost 7 bases and 5 bases, there was a span of 10 bases. Germline loops: CDR1 LGHDT, CDR2 YNNKEL (reference sequence). This CDR3 contains 12 residues. The CDR3 here is CASNRLGDTQYF. The CDR3 DNA is TGTGCCAGCAATCGACTAGGAGATACGCAGTATTTT.

The rearrangement uses TRBV18 and TRBJ2-3, with TRBD1 identical over 9 bases. This CDR3 comprises 16 residues. The ends lost 3 bases at V and 2 bases at J; junction bases unmatched: 6. Looked up from germline, CDR1 is KGHSH and CDR2 is LQKENI. The CDR3 sequence: CASSPWTGDFTDTQYF. The DNA for the CDR3 is TGTGCCAGCTCACCTTGGACAGGGGATTTCACAGATACGCAGTATTTT.

The gene calls are TRBV5-1 and TRBJ1-2; D may be TRBD1 (5 bases). Trimming took 5 bases from V and 8 from J, leaving 19 bases between them. Germline CDR1 SGHRS, CDR2 YFSETQ. The CDR3 consists of 14 residues. The CDR3 DNA reads as TGCGCCAGCAGTACGGGGGAGACTACCGAGGGCTACACCTTC. The encoded protein is CASSTGETTEGYTF.

This chain joins TRBV6-5 and TRBJ2-1; 10 bases fit TRBD2. Germline-derived CDR1 and CDR2 are MNHEY and SVGAGI. The CDR3 spans 16 residues. With 4 bases clipped from V and 0 bases from J, the junction kept 3 bases outside the gene matches. In DNA form, the CDR3 reads TGTGCCAGCAGTTCTAGCGGGGGTCACTCCTACAATGAGCAGTTCTTC. Translated: CASSSSGGHSYNEQFF.

This chain uses TRBV10-2 with TRBJ1-1; D call uncertain. Looked up from germline, CDR1 is WSHSY and CDR2 is SAAADI. V gave up 3 bases and J gave up 6 bases, with 14 bases separating them. This CDR3 has 14 amino acids. CDR3 region: CASSDPKEGPEAFF. CDR3 nucleotides: TGCGCCAGCAGTGACCCCAAAGAGGGTCCTGAAGCTTTCTTT.

V is TRBV19 and J is TRBJ2-3, with D uncertain. From germline, CDR1 is LNHDA and CDR2 SQIVND (reference sequence). Trimming left V 5 bases short and J 3 bases short, with 9 bases between. The CDR3 is 13 amino acids. The CDR3 DNA reads TGTGCCAGTAGTCCGGGTGGGACAGATACGCAGTATTTT. Protein: CASSPGGTDTQYF.

The chain combines TRBV19 with TRBJ2-1; 9 nucleotides line up with TRBD1. Germline CDR1 LNHDA, CDR2 SQIVND (reference sequence). The CDR3 spans 12 residues. After removal of 8 bases from V and 6 bases from J, the junction contained 2 bases not matched to a gene. The chain's CDR3 is CASQGQGNEQFF. The CDR3 DNA sequence: TGTGCCAGTCAGGGACAGGGCAATGAGCAGTTCTTC.

The chain employs TRBV19 and TRBJ1-1, with 7 bases that match TRBD1. From germline, CDR1 is LNHDA and CDR2 SQIVND (reference sequence). The junction had 7 bases not matched to a gene; V was cut back by 4 bases and J by 2 bases. The CDR3 runs to 15 residues. In DNA, the CDR3 is TGTGCCAGTAGTAGTCACAGGGGTAAAAACACTGAAGCTTTCTTT. Translated, it gives CASSSHRGKNTEAFF.

The chain has TRBV6-5 and TRBJ1-4; D remains unclear. V was shortened by 8 bases and J by 7 bases, with 8 bases between the two germline ends. This CDR3 region has 11 residues. CDR1 MNHEY and CDR2 SVGAGI come from the germline V gene. This CDR3 is CASGNGEKLFF. The CDR3 region has the DNA TGTGCCAGCGGTAACGGTGAAAAACTGTTTTTT.

The chain combines TRBV5-1 with TRBJ2-2, with D unclear. This CDR3 has 14 residues. V was clipped by 2 bases and J by 4 bases, with 9 bases between them. Looked up from germline, CDR1 is SGHRS and CDR2 is YFSETQ. The CDR3, as DNA: TGCGCCAGCAGCTTACAGTGGGTCACCGGGGAGCTGTTTTTT. Residues: CASSLQWVTGELFF.

The rearrangement links TRBV6-5 to TRBJ1-2; unclear D gene. V shed 4 bases and J shed 8 bases, with 17 bases lying between them. This CDR3 region has 14 residues. Germline V lookup: CDR1 MNHEY, CDR2 SVGAGI. The DNA for the CDR3 is TGTGCCAGCAGTTCAGGAGGGATAGGAAGGGGCTACACCTTC. Protein product: CASSSGGIGRGYTF.